The T cell receptor beta chain under discussion was sequenced for a study of T cells after yellow fever vaccination. General study findings and limits: There was a possibility that FACS-sorted repertoires contained abundant clonotypes contaminating from the bulk population. Though it reached lower strength, the secondary response hit its peak faster, day 5 versus 15.

Looked up from germline, CDR1 is SGDLS and CDR2 is YYNGEE. The CDR3 comprises 16 residues, both ends counted. This clonotype showed up just a few times. The antigen is not known. No DNA is shown, since the ends of the CDR3 on it are uncertain; the CDR3 is the one TCRdb lists. A universal primer site and UMIs were added as TCR cDNA was made by 5'RACE template switching. One entry per CDR3 protein results from TCRdb running MiXCR on the 5' RACE reads. Among some 390,000 distinct CDR3 sequences listed, 6.2% were seen once. The sequence derives from a man aged 25 to 45 who received the YFV17D yellow fever vaccine. The source material was PBMCs, sampled 5 days after the yellow fever booster vaccination. V and J are TRBV9 and TRBJ2-5; the table assigns TRBD2, which was not confirmed against the DNA. The CDR3 loop reads CASSVVGDGTSGLKYF.